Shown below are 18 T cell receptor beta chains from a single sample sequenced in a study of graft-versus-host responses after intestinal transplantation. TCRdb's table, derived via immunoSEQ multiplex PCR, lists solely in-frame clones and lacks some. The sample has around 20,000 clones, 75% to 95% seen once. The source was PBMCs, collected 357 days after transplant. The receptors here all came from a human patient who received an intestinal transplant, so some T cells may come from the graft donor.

The CDR3 coding sequence is TGTGCCAGCAGTTTCCTCCTAGCGGGAGGGGGCCTCGGTGAGCAGTTCTTC. Its protein product is CASSFLLAGGGLGEQFF. The V and J genes are TRBV27 and TRBJ2-1; 12 bases line up with TRBD2. Germline-derived CDR1 and CDR2 are MNHEY and SMNVEV (reference sequence). Trimming cost V 3 bases and J 9 bases; bases outside gene matches: 12. The CDR3 consists of 17 residues.

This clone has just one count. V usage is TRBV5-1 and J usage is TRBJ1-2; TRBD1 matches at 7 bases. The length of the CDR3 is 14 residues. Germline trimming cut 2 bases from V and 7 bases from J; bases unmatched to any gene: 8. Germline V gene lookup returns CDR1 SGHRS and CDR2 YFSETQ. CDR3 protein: CASSFDREMGGYTF. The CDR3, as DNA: TGCGCCAGCAGCTTCGACAGGGAAATGGGTGGCTACACCTTC.

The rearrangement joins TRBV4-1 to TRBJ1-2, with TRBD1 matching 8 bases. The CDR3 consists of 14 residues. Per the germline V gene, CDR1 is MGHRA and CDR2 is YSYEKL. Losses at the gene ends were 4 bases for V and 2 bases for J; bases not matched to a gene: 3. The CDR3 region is CASSPTGANYGYTF. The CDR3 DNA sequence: TGCGCCAGCAGCCCGACAGGGGCGAACTATGGCTACACCTTC.

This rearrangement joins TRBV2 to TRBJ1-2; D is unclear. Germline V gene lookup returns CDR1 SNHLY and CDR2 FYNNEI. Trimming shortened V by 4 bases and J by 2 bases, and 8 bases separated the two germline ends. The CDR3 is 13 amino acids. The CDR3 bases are TGTGCCAGCAGTGCCCCTCCAAACTATGGCTACACCTTC. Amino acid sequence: CASSAPPNYGYTF.

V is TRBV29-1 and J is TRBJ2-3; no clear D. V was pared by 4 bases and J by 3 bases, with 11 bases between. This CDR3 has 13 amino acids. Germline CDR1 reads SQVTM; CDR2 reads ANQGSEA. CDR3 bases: TGCAGCGTTGGGGGTAGATTGACAGATACGCAGTATTTT. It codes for CSVGGRLTDTQYF.

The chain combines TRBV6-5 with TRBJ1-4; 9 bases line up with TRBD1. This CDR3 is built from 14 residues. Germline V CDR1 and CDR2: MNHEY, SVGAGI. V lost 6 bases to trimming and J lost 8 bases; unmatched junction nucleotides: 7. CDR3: CASSKDRGWEKLFF. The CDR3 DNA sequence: TGTGCCAGCAGCAAGGACAGGGGTTGGGAAAAACTGTTTTTT.

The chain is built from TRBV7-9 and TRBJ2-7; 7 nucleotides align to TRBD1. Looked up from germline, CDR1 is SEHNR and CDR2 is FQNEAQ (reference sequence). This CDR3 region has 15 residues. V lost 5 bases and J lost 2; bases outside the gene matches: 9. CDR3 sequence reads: CASSPRQGYPYEQYF. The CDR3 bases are TGTGCCAGCAGCCCGAGACAGGGCTACCCCTACGAGCAGTACTTC.

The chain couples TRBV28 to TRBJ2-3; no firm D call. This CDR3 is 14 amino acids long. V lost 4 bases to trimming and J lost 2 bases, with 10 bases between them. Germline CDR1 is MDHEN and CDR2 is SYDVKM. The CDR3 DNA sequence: TGTGCCAGCAGTTCCCTCGGACCCACAGATACGCAGTATTTT. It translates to CASSSLGPTDTQYF.

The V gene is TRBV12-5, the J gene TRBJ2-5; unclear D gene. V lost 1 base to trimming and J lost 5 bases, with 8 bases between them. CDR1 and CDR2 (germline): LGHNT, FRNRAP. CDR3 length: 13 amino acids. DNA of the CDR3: TGTGCTAGTGGTTTGGAGGGCGTCGAGACCCAGTACTTC. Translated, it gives CASGLEGVETQYF. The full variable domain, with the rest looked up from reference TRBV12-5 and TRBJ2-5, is DARVTQTPRHKVTEMGQEVTMRCQPILGHNTVFWYRQTMMQGLELLAYFRNRAPLDDSGMPKDRFSAEMPDATLATLKIQPSEPRDSAVYFCASGLEGVETQYFGPGTRLLVL.

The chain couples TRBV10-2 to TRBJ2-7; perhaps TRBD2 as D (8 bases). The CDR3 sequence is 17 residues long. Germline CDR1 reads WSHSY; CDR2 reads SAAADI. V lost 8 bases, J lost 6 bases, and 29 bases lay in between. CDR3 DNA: TGCGCCAGCCCAGGGGGGAGTCAGCGGGAGACCCCCTGCGAGCAGTACTTC. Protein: CASPGGSQRETPCEQYF.

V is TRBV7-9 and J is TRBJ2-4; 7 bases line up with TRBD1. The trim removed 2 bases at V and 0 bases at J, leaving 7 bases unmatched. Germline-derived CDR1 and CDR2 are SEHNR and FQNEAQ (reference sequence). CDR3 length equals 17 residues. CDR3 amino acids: CASSLRGQLLAKNIQYF. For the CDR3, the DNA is TGTGCCAGCAGCTTACGGGGACAGCTTCTAGCCAAAAACATTCAGTACTTC.

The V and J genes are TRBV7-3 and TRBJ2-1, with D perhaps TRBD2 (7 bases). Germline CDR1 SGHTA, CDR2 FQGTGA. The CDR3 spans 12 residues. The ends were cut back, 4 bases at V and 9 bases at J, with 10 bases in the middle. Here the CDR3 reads CASSSGGSEQFF. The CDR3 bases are TGTGCCAGCAGCTCGGGGGGCAGTGAGCAGTTCTTC.

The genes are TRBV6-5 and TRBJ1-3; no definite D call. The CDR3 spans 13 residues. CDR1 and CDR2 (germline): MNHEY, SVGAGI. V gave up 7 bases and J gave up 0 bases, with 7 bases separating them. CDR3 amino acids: CASTWSSGNTIYF. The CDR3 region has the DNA TGTGCCAGCACGTGGAGCTCTGGAAACACCATATATTTT.

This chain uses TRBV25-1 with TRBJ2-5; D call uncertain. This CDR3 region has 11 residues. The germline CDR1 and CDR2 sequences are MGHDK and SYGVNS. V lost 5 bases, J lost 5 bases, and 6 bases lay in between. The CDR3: CASSSRETQYF. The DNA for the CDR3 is TGTGCCAGCAGTTCAAGGGAGACCCAGTACTTC. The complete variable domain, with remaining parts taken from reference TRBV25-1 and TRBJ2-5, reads EADIYQTPRYLVIGTGKKITLECSQTMGHDKMYWYQQDPGMELHLIHYSYGVNSTEKGDLSSESTVSRIRTEHFPLTLESARPSHTSQYLCASSSRETQYFGPGTRLLVL.

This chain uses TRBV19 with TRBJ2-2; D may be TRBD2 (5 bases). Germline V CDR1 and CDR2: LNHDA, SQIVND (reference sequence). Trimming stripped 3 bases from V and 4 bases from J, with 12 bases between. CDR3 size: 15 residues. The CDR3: CASSIASRITGELFF. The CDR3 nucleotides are TGTGCCAGTAGTATCGCTAGCCGTATCACCGGGGAGCTGTTTTTT.

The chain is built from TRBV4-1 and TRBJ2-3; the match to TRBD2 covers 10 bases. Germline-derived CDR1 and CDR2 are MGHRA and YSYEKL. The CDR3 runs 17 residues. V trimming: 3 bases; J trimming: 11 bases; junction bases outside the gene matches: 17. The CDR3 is CASSQGLQRGGSLGQYF. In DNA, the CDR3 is TGCGCCAGCAGCCAGGGTCTCCAGCGGGGGGGGTCCCTGGGGCAGTATTTT.

The CDR3 sequence: CASSRGQRAITGELFF. The CDR3 DNA sequence: TGTGCCAGCAGCCGCGGTCAGCGGGCCATTACCGGGGAGCTGTTTTTT. The chain uses TRBV14 and TRBJ2-2, with D possibly TRBD2 on 6 matching bases. Germline CDR1 SGHDN, CDR2 FVKESK. The CDR3 consists of 16 residues. V lost 4 bases, J lost 5 bases, and 17 bases lay in between.

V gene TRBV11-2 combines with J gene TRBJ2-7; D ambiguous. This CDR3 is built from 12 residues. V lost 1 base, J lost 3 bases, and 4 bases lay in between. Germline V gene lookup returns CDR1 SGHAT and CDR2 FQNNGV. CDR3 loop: CASSLGSYEQYF. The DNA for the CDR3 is TGTGCCAGCAGCTTAGGAAGCTACGAGCAGTACTTC.